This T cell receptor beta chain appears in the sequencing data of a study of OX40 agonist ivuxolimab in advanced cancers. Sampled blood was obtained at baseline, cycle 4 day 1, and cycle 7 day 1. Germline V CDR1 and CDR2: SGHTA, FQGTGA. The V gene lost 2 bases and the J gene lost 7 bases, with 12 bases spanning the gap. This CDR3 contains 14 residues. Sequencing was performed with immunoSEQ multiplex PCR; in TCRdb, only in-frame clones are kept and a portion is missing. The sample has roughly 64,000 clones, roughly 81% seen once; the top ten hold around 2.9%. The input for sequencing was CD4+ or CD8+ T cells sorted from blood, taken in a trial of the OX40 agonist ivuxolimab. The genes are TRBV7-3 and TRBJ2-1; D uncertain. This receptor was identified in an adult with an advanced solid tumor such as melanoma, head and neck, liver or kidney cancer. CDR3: CASSLGSVANEQFF. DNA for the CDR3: TGTGCCAGCAGCTTAGGAAGTGTGGCAAATGAGCAGTTCTTC.